Each of the 15 T cell receptor beta chains below was sequenced from the same sample in a study of blood T cell repertoires in COVID-19. Clones were read by immunoSEQ multiplex PCR, and TCRdb kept only the in-frame ones, dropping some. The sample yields roughly 500,000 clones, about 88% seen once. What was sequenced was peripheral blood. The source of these receptors is a man aged 18 to 30 with COVID-19, enrolled during active disease.

V gene TRBV5-4 combines with J gene TRBJ2-3; 7 bases fit TRBD1. V lost 1 base and J lost 3; bases outside the gene matches: 5. The CDR3 extends over 15 amino acids. The V gene's germline CDR1 is SGHNT and CDR2 YYREEE (reference sequence). This CDR3 is CASSLRQGGTDTQYF. CDR3 coding DNA: TGTGCCAGCAGCTTGCGACAGGGTGGGACAGATACGCAGTATTTT.

This chain joins TRBV6-6 and TRBJ2-1, with TRBD1 matching over 7 bases. The CDR3 spans 15 residues. Germline CDR1 and CDR2: MNHNY and SVGAGI (reference sequence). The junction had 6 bases not matched to a gene; V was cut back by 6 bases and J by 1 base. The DNA for the CDR3 is TGTGCCAGCAGAACCGAACAGGGGTCCTACAATGAGCAGTTCTTC. Protein product: CASRTEQGSYNEQFF.

The chain uses TRBV30 and TRBJ2-6; TRBD1 aligns across 9 bases. The germline CDR1 and CDR2 sequences are GTSNPN and SVGIG (reference sequence). This CDR3 has 17 residues. Trimming removed 5 bases from V and 0 bases from J; junction bases left unmatched: 8. This CDR3 reads CAWGVQGATSGANVLTF. The CDR3 DNA follows: TGTGCCTGGGGGGTACAGGGGGCCACCTCTGGGGCCAACGTCCTGACTTTC.

This chain joins TRBV2 and TRBJ1-4; D is possibly TRBD1 (6 bases). Trimming cost V 5 bases and J 5 bases, with 12 bases left between them. This CDR3 is built from 14 residues. Per germline, CDR1 SNHLY and CDR2 FYNNEI. The CDR3 reads CASSRGRGNEKLFF. In DNA form, the CDR3 reads TGTGCCAGCAGTCGGGGGCGGGGGAATGAAAAACTGTTTTTT.

V and J are TRBV4-1 and TRBJ2-1; TRBD1 might be the D (6 bases). CDR3 length: 15 residues. The germline V and J ends were trimmed by 0 bases and 6 bases, with 12 bases remaining between them. CDR1 and CDR2 from the germline V gene are MGHRA and YSYEKL. The CDR3 loop reads CASSQEGGPANEQFF. The CDR3 DNA is TGCGCCAGCAGCCAAGAAGGGGGACCAGCCAATGAGCAGTTCTTC.

The V gene is TRBV5-1, the J gene TRBJ2-1; 12 bases line up with TRBD1. There are 16 residues in the CDR3. Trimming cost V 4 bases and J 2 bases; bases outside gene matches: 4. Germline loops: CDR1 SGHRS, CDR2 YFSETQ. The CDR3 loop reads CASSPGTGGAYNEQFF. The CDR3 DNA reads TGCGCCAGCAGCCCGGGGACAGGGGGCGCCTACAATGAGCAGTTCTTC. The full variable domain, with the rest looked up from reference TRBV5-1 and TRBJ2-1, is KAGVTQTPRYLIKTRGQQVTLSCSPISGHRSVSWYQQTPGQGLQFLFEYFSETQRNKGNFPGRFSGRQFSNSRSEMNVSTLELGDSALYLCASSPGTGGAYNEQFFGPGTRLTVL.

This CDR3 is CASSGQGNLNQPQHF. The CDR3 bases are TGTGCCAGCAGCGGCCAGGGGAATCTCAATCAGCCCCAGCATTTT. The chain carries TRBV9 and TRBJ1-5; tentative D call: TRBD1 (6 bases). The CDR3 has 15 residues. The V end was cut by 3 bases, the J end by 3 bases, with 13 bases between. Germline V gene sequence: CDR1 SGDLS, CDR2 YYNGEE.

This chain joins TRBV15 and TRBJ2-3; 8 nucleotides align to TRBD1. Unmatched junction bases numbered 4, after V lost 5 bases and J lost 6 bases. This CDR3 contains 13 residues. From germline, CDR1 is LNHNV and CDR2 YYDKDF (reference sequence). The CDR3: CATSLDRADTQYF. Written as DNA, the CDR3 is TGTGCCACCAGCCTGGACAGGGCGGATACGCAGTATTTT.

The rearrangement joins TRBV3-1 (or the pseudogene TRBV3-2) to TRBJ1-2; TRBD1 aligns across 8 bases. The J segment lost 5 bases and the V segment lost 4 bases, leaving 6 bases of the junction unmatched. CDR3 length: 14 amino acids. Per germline, CDR1 LGHDT and CDR2 YNNKEL (reference sequence). The CDR3 loop is CASSRGQGQYGYTF. For the CDR3, the DNA is TGTGCCAGCAGCCGCGGACAGGGACAATATGGCTACACCTTC.

The V call is TRBV14, the J call TRBJ2-1, with a tentative D call TRBD1 (6 bases). This CDR3 region has 12 residues. The germline gives CDR1 SGHDN, CDR2 FVKESK. V was trimmed by 8 bases and J by 4 bases, leaving 9 bases between them. CDR3 residues: CASGQNYNEQFF. The DNA of the CDR3 is TGTGCCAGCGGACAGAATTACAATGAGCAGTTCTTC.

The rearrangement uses TRBV3-1 (or the pseudogene TRBV3-2) and TRBJ2-3; 9 positions match TRBD2. V shed 1 base and J 12 bases; nucleotides not matched to a gene: 5. Germline V gene lookup returns CDR1 LGHDT and CDR2 YNNKEL (reference sequence). The CDR3 loop spans 13 amino acids. As DNA, the CDR3 is TGTGCCAGCAGCCAAGGGGGGACTAGCTACCAGTATTTT. It codes for CASSQGGTSYQYF.

The V call is TRBV27, the J call TRBJ2-3, with D hard to call. The V and J ends lost 2 bases and 0 bases respectively, with 12 bases between them. Germline lookup yields CDR1 MNHEY and CDR2 SMNVEV (reference sequence). The CDR3 loop spans 16 amino acids. The CDR3 DNA follows: TGTGCCAGCAGTTTACTCCCAGGCCCAAGCACAGATACGCAGTATTTT. Amino acid sequence: CASSLLPGPSTDTQYF.

This chain links TRBV6-5 with TRBJ1-2; perhaps TRBD1 as D (5 bases). Germline CDR1 is MNHEY and CDR2 is SVGAGI. CDR3 size: 14 residues. Trimming shortened V by 2 bases and J by 6 bases, and 13 bases separated the two germline ends. The chain's CDR3 is CASSYLGRGNGYTF. As DNA, the CDR3 is TGTGCCAGCAGTTACCTCGGGAGGGGCAATGGCTACACCTTC.

The chain links TRBV7-7 to TRBJ2-3; 12 nucleotides align to TRBD2. The germline gives CDR1 SSHAT, CDR2 FNYEAQ (reference sequence). V dropped 5 bases and J dropped 0; count of bases not matched to a gene: 9. CDR3 length equals 18 residues. The CDR3 here is CASSPLAGGPYSTDTQYF. The CDR3 coding sequence is TGTGCCAGCAGCCCACTAGCGGGGGGACCGTATAGCACAGATACGCAGTATTTT.

This chain joins TRBV19 and TRBJ2-3; 7 nucleotides line up with TRBD1. J gave up 2 bases and V 6 bases, and 5 bases lay outside the gene matches. This CDR3 spans 14 amino acids. Germline V CDR1 and CDR2: LNHDA, SQIVND (reference sequence). CDR3 protein: CASSRDSYTDTQYF. The CDR3, as DNA: TGTGCCAGTAGCCGGGACAGCTACACAGATACGCAGTATTTT.